The present entry profiles one T cell receptor beta chain with its context. This clone has a handful of counts. The clone's antigen remains unknown. There are no base qualities to consult, and no much larger clone falls within one base. PBMC libraries used mostly roughly 500 ng of input genomic DNA for deep sequencing, with six replicates per sample. TCRbeta libraries were prepared with the immunoSEQ hsTCRbeta kit according to the manufacturer's instructions. Sequencing of the completed libraries took place using an Illumina NovaSeq 6000 S4 flow cell after they had been pooled to around 2.7 nM. Turning to the authors' computational methods: The immunoSEQ Analyzer was used for raw data preprocessing and quality control. The analysis was restricted to productive rearrangements, with each unique CDR3 amino acid sequence defining a clonotype. Repertoire clonality was estimated as the Gini-Simpson index, computed with the R package tcR. Student's t test was used to compare Gini indices, while Pearson correlation assessed associations with tumor size change. The source is immuneACCESS, and TCRdb retained only in-frame sequences with V and J called. Part of the clones is not carried over; for the studies checked, unresolved V genes explain less than half of this, and the remainder is unexplained. The V and J calls and clone size come from that table; D and trimming were worked out from the DNA. Within this sample are over 14,000 clones, with 65% to 75% of them counted one time only. The ten largest clonotypes hold under 3% of the sample.

The time point label, as the study defines it: after neoadjuvant nivolumab, at surgical resection. Patients had been newly diagnosed with stage II-IVA oral cavity squamous cell carcinoma, and no prior systemic or radiation treatment had been given to the patients. The cohort consisted of patients with HPV-negative, locally advanced oral cavity squamous cell carcinoma. No culture maintenance or expansion was done, as the peripheral blood mononuclear cells went straight to analysis. Samples came from a longitudinal correlative study of a single-arm phase II trial of neoadjuvant nivolumab in oral cavity squamous cell carcinoma. Subject-matched pre- and post-treatment PBMCs and tumors from three responders and three non-responders underwent genomic DNA-based TCRbeta sequencing. Peripheral blood mononuclear cells were collected once before nivolumab treatment and again after treatment, at the time of surgery. The Maxwell RSC DNA from Cells kit was used to isolate genomic DNA from PBMCs.

V loses 6 bases at its end and J loses 7 bases; junction bases beyond the gene matches: 8. CDR3 length: 15 amino acids, cysteine to phenylalanine. The CDR3 DNA has 45 bases and is translated from base 1. Based on the germline V gene (reference sequence), the CDR1 and CDR2 sequences are MNHEY and SMNVEV. These data originate in a study of neoadjuvant anti-PD-1 for oral cavity cancer (dated by TCRdb to the early 2020s). Some background on the complete study: Three to four biweekly doses of nivolumab at 3 mg/kg were mostly administered to patients before curative-intent surgical resection. For patients who did not progress, a fourth nivolumab dose was given around day 43, followed by definitive surgical resection on days 50-56. Responders were defined as patients with complete response, partial response or stable disease by RECIST 1.1; non-responders were defined as patients with progression. There were approximately 12 patients in the parent correlative cohort, and the response rate was roughly 33%. General conclusions and limits of the study: TCR analyses included only three patients per response group, and the authors called for larger cohorts for validation. Higher pretreatment blood Treg/Th17 ratios correlated with both higher pretreatment blood TCRbeta clonality and lower post-treatment tumor TCRbeta clonality. Within PBMCs, T cell clonality (Gini index) was significantly higher in non-responders than responders after neoadjuvant nivolumab.

The TCR sequence derives from a person aged 40-85 years with oral cavity squamous cell carcinoma. This receptor chain uses TRBV27 and TRBJ2-7; TRBD2 aligns with 14 central bases. Sequencing was performed on PBMCs, taken after nivolumab (anti-PD-1) treatment. The CDR3 corresponds to CASRAGLAGVGEQYF. The DNA sequence follows: TGTGCCAGCAGGGCGGGACTAGCGGGAGTAGGAGAGCAGTACTTC.